This T cell receptor (beta chain) was found in a study of cytomegalovirus exposure and HLA in healthy donors. Study information: In an earlier analysis, approximately 120 million unique TCR beta sequences were found from some 180 million T cells.

Donors showed nominal health when sampled, although they likely had unrecorded immune exposures. Study-wide results and caveats: Certain sequence variants were highly shared and formed a cluster, and this cluster was likely a sequencing artifact.

The V segment lost 0 bases and the J segment 6 bases; nucleotides outside the gene matches: 8. This CDR3 spans 15 amino acids. Germline CDR1 and CDR2: LGHNA and YNFKEQ. The PCR ran on 60 Vbeta and 13 Jbeta primers. Measured with immunoSEQ multiplex PCR; TCRdb has only the in-frame clones, and not every one. The sample records 150,000 to 200,000 clones, 65% to 80% being singletons. In regard to this clone: What it recognizes is unknown.

Input material: PBMCs. The gene calls are TRBV4-2 and TRBJ2-7; 7 bases are shared with TRBD2. The origin of this receptor is a woman under 40 in good health and CMV-seronegative. CDR3 in DNA: TGTGCCAGCAGCCAAGAATGGGCTAGCGGATCCGAGCAGTACTTC. The encoded protein is CASSQEWASGSEQYF.